A single sample is the source of the 13 T cell receptor beta chains below, sequenced in a study of OX40 agonist ivuxolimab in advanced cancers. Some clones are missing from TCRdb's copy, which holds only in-frame ones; the method was immunoSEQ multiplex PCR. The sample consists of 35,000 to 50,000 clones, approximately 86% of them appearing once. Source: CD4+ or CD8+ T cells sorted from blood, taken in a trial of the OX40 agonist ivuxolimab. These receptor sequences come from an adult with an advanced solid tumor such as melanoma, head and neck, liver or kidney cancer.

V gene TRBV5-1 combines with J gene TRBJ2-7; a weak D match, TRBD1 (6 bases). Germline loops: CDR1 SGHRS, CDR2 YFSETQ. With 0 bases removed from V and 7 bases from J, the gap between germline ends came to 17 bases. The CDR3 runs to 15 residues. The CDR3 loop reads CASSLVRGGTGEQYF. In nucleotides, the CDR3 is TGCGCCAGCAGCTTGGTCAGGGGCGGTACGGGTGAGCAGTACTTC. The complete variable domain, with remaining parts taken from reference TRBV5-1 and TRBJ2-7, reads KAGVTQTPRYLIKTRGQQVTLSCSPISGHRSVSWYQQTPGQGLQFLFEYFSETQRNKGNFPGRFSGRQFSNSRSEMNVSTLELGDSALYLCASSLVRGGTGEQYFGPGTRLTVT.

The CDR3 DNA reads TGTGCCAGCAGTTATAAGGGTTACGAGCAGTACTTC. Its protein product is CASSYKGYEQYF. The V and J genes are TRBV6-5 and TRBJ2-7, with D unresolved. The CDR3 totals 12 residues. Deletions cut 3 bases from V and 4 bases from J, with 7 bases between. The germline CDR1 and CDR2 sequences are MNHEY and SVGAGI.

The CDR3 DNA reads TGTGCCAGCAGCTTATTTTCGTCAGGGGGCTATCACTATGGCTACACCTTC. It is translated as CASSLFSSGGYHYGYTF. The chain carries TRBV7-6 and TRBJ1-2; 8 bases map to TRBD1. V was pared by 2 bases and J by 3 bases, with 11 bases of the junction left unmatched. This CDR3 has 17 amino acids. The V gene's germline CDR1 is SGHVS and CDR2 FNYEAQ.

The DNA for the CDR3 is TGTGCCAGCAGCTTACGTCCTGCGACAGGGGGCGATGGAAACACCATATATTTT. The encoded protein is CASSLRPATGGDGNTIYF. The V and J genes are TRBV11-2 and TRBJ1-3, with 10 bases matching TRBD1. Trimming took 2 bases from V and 3 from J; bases not matched to a gene: 10. The CDR3 runs to 18 residues. Germline assignment: CDR1 SGHAT and CDR2 FQNNGV.

In DNA form, the CDR3 reads TGTGCCAGCAGGTGGACAGGGCATCAGCCCCAGCATTTT. This encodes CASRWTGHQPQHF. The chain recombines TRBV2 with TRBJ1-5; the match to TRBD1 covers 8 bases. Germline loops: CDR1 SNHLY, CDR2 FYNNEI. The CDR3 consists of 13 residues. Trimming at V came to 6 bases and at J to 5 bases, leaving 3 bases not matched to a gene.

This chain connects TRBV25-1 to TRBJ2-1; TRBD2 is a possible D gene (7 bases). Germline loops: CDR1 MGHDK, CDR2 SYGVNS. Trimming removed 4 bases at V and 5 bases at J, with 18 bases between. The CDR3 spans 16 residues. DNA for the CDR3: TGTGCCAGCAGTGGACCTCTGGGGGGGCGCGACAATGAGCAGTTCTTC. Encoded protein: CASSGPLGGRDNEQFF.

The chain carries TRBV13 and TRBJ2-3, with 15 bases that match TRBD2. Germline CDR1 and CDR2: PRHDT and FYEKMQ (reference sequence). J was trimmed by 1 base and V by 1 base; bases with no gene match: 6. The CDR3 covers 19 residues. The CDR3 DNA reads TGTGCCAGCAGCTTAGCCGGGACTAGCGGGAGGTTAGGCACAGATACGCAGTATTTT. It is translated as CASSLAGTSGRLGTDTQYF. Full variable domain (missing parts from reference TRBV13 and TRBJ2-3): AAGVIQSPRHLIKEKRETATLKCYPIPRHDTVYWYQQGPGQDPQFLISFYEKMQSDKGSIPDRFSAQQFSDYHSELNMSSLELGDSALYFCASSLAGTSGRLGTDTQYFGPGTRLTVL.

The rearrangement links TRBV19 to TRBJ2-3, with D uncertain. Germline V lookup: CDR1 LNHDA, CDR2 SQIVND (reference sequence). V was cut by 5 bases and J by 3 bases, with 15 bases left in between. This CDR3 has 15 residues. The CDR3 reads CASSSLTIGTDTQYF. CDR3 nucleotide sequence: TGTGCCAGTAGTTCCCTGACAATCGGTACAGATACGCAGTATTTT.

This clone was detected once. The chain joins TRBV5-1 to TRBJ2-2; a weak D match, TRBD1 (7 bases). The length of the CDR3 is 16 residues. Germline CDR1 reads SGHRS; CDR2 reads YFSETQ. The V and J ends lost 0 bases and 6 bases respectively, with 15 bases between them. CDR3 in amino acids: CASSLVPGGGPGELFF. CDR3 DNA: TGCGCCAGCAGCTTGGTTCCAGGGGGAGGCCCCGGGGAGCTGTTTTTT.

The chain couples TRBV11-3 to TRBJ2-7, with D uncertain. This CDR3 spans 13 amino acids. CDR1 is SGHNT and CDR2 is YENEEA in the germline V gene. With 0 bases removed from V and 2 bases from J, the gap between germline ends came to 5 bases. The CDR3 sequence is CASSLDYTYEQYF. The CDR3 coding sequence is TGTGCCAGCAGCTTAGACTACACCTACGAGCAGTACTTC. The full variable domain, rest sourced from reference TRBV11-3 and TRBJ2-7, is EAGVVQSPRYKIIEKKQPVAFWCNPISGHNTLYWYLQNLGQGPELLIRYENEEAVDDSQLPKDRFSAERLKGVDSTLKIQPAELGDSAVYLCASSLDYTYEQYFGPGTRLTVT.

V gene TRBV10-3 combines with J gene TRBJ1-2, with a weak D call TRBD1 (6 bases). The CDR3 runs 14 residues. Germline V gene sequence: CDR1 ENHRY, CDR2 SYGVKD. The V end lost 8 bases, the J end lost 8 bases, and 21 bases lay between the germline ends. The CDR3 sequence is CAIGPIQETGGYTF. CDR3 coding DNA: TGTGCCATCGGGCCAATTCAAGAGACAGGCGGCTACACCTTC.

J is TRBJ1-1 and V is TRBV28; no definite D call. This CDR3 contains 12 residues. Trimming took off 6 bases at V and 1 base at J, with 6 bases between the two ends. CDR1 is MDHEN, CDR2 SYDVKM, per germline. This chain's CDR3 is CASRQPNTEAFF. CDR3 nucleotides: TGTGCCAGCAGACAGCCGAACACTGAAGCTTTCTTT.

This chain connects TRBV10-2 to TRBJ2-7; D ambiguous. Trimming stripped 3 bases from V and 3 bases from J, with 0 bases between. The CDR3 has 10 residues. Germline-derived CDR1 and CDR2 are WSHSY and SAAADI. CDR3 nucleotide sequence: TGCGCCAGCAGTGACTACGAGCAGTACTTC. Amino acids: CASSDYEQYF.